A selection of T cell receptor beta chains follows, all from one sample in a study of blood T cell repertoires in COVID-19. Assay used: immunoSEQ multiplex PCR; TCRdb lists only in-frame clones, some missing. The sample records tens of thousands of clones, approximately 88% being singletons. What was sequenced was peripheral blood. The origin of the receptors is a man in his 70s with acute or convalescent COVID-19. Both conserved end residues are part of each CDR3. Each record gives: V gene, D gene, clone size, J gene, CDR3 protein, CDR3 DNA. The D gene is left open where the match is weak. Clone size, where shown, is once, few, many, or a class for clones that have expanded.

TRBV2	-	-	TRBJ1-1	CASRERQYTEAFF	TGTGCCAGCAGGGAACGACAGTACACTGAAGCTTTCTTT
TRBV12-3/TRBV12-4	-	-	TRBJ1-1	CASIEQMNTEAFF	TGTGCCAGCATCGAACAAATGAACACTGAAGCTTTCTTT
TRBV6-5	-	-	TRBJ2-7	CASSQGDYEQYF	TGTGCCAGCTCTCAAGGGGACTACGAGCAGTACTTC
TRBV7-9	-	-	TRBJ1-3	CASPSLGNTIYF	TGTGCCAGCCCCTCACTTGGAAACACCATATATTTT
TRBV7-2	-	-	TRBJ2-1	CASSSSGAYNEQFF	TGTGCCAGCAGCTCCTCGGGGGCCTACAATGAGCAGTTCTTC
TRBV7-2	-	-	TRBJ2-1	CASVPQGRNEQFF	TGTGCCAGCGTACCACAGGGGAGGAATGAGCAGTTCTTC
TRBV5-1	-	-	TRBJ2-3	CASTTQGTDTQYF	TGCGCCAGCACTACCCAGGGAACAGATACGCAGTATTTT
TRBV5-1	-	-	TRBJ1-1	CASSLRGQGTEAFF	TGCGCCAGCAGCTTGAGGGGCCAAGGCACTGAAGCTTTCTTT
TRBV5-4	-	-	TRBJ1-4	CASSSGTTINEKLFF	TGTGCCAGCAGCAGTGGGACAACCATTAATGAAAAACTGTTTTTT
TRBV28	-	once	TRBJ1-1	CASSRPGQRFAEAFF	TGTGCCAGCAGCCGACCCGGACAAAGGTTCGCTGAAGCTTTCTTT